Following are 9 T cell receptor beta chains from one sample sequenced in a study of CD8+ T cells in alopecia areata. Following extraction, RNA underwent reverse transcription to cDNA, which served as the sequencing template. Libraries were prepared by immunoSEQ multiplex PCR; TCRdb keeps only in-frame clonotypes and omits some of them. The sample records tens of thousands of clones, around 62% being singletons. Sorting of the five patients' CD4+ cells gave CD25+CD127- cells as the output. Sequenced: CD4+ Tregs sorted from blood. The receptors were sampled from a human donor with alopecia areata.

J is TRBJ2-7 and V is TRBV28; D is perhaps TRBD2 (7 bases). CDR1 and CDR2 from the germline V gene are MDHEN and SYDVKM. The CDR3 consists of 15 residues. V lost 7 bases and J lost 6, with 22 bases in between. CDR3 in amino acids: CASIPGGPRGSEQYF. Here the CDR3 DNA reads TGTGCCAGCATCCCGGGGGGCCCCCGGGGATCCGAGCAGTACTTC.

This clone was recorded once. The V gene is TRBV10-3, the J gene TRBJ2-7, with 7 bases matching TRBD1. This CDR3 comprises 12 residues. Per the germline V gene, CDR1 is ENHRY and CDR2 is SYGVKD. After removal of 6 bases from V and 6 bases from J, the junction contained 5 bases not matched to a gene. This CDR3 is CAISVDRREQYF. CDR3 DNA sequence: TGTGCCATCAGCGTGGACAGGCGCGAGCAGTACTTC.

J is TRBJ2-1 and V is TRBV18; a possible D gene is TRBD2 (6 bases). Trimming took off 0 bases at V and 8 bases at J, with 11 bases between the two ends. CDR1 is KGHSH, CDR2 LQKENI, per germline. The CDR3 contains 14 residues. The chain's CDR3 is CASSPPGGSDEQFF. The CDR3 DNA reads TGTGCCAGCTCACCACCGGGGGGTAGCGATGAGCAGTTCTTC.

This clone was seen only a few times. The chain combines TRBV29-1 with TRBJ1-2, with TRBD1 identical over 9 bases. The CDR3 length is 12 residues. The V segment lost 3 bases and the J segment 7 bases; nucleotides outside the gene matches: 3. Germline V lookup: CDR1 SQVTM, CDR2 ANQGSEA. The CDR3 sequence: CSVEGQGAGYTF. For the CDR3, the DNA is TGCAGCGTTGAGGGACAGGGTGCTGGCTACACCTTC.

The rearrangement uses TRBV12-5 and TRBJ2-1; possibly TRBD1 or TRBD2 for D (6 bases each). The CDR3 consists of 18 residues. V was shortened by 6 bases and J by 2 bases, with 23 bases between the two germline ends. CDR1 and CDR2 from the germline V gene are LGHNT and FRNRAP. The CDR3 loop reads CASGPHFQGRRAYNEQFF. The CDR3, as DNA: TGTGCTAGTGGCCCACACTTCCAGGGGCGGAGGGCCTACAATGAGCAGTTCTTC.

DNA of the CDR3: TGTGCCAGCAGCTTAATTCAACCGGGACAGCATTACGATGAGCAGTTCTTC. It translates to CASSLIQPGQHYDEQFF. V gene TRBV7-9 combines with J gene TRBJ2-1; 7 nucleotides line up with TRBD1. CDR3 length: 17 amino acids. CDR1 and CDR2 from the germline V gene are SEHNR and FQNEAQ (reference sequence). J was trimmed by 8 bases and V by 2 bases; bases with no gene match: 15.

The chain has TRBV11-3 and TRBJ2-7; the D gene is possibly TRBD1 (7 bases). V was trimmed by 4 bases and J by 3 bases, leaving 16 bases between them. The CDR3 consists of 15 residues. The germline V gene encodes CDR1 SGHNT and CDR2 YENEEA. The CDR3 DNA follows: TGTGCCAGCAGCTCCCGACTAGGGGGCCGCTACGAGCAGTACTTC. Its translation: CASSSRLGGRYEQYF.

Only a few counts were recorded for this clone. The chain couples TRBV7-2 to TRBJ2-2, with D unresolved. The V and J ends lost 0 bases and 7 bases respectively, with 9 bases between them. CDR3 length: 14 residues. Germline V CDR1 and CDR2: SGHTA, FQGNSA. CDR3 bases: TGTGCCAGCAGCTTAGCTAACTGGGGCGGGGAGCTGTTTTTT. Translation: CASSLANWGGELFF.

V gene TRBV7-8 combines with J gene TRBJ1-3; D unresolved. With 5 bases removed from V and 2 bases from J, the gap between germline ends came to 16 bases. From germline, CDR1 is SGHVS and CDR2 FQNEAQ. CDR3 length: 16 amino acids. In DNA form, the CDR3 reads TGTGCCAGCAGCCTACAAGCACGAGGGACTGGAAACACCATATATTTT. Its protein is CASSLQARGTGNTIYF.